Listed below are T cell receptor beta chains from one sample, sequenced in a study of cytomegalovirus exposure and HLA in healthy donors. Method: immunoSEQ multiplex PCR; TCRdb's copy keeps in-frame clones and lacks some. The sample has 200,000 or so clones; 84% are singletons. The sequencing input was PBMCs. These receptors all come from a boy between 5 and 17 years old in good health and CMV-seronegative. Both conserved end residues are part of each CDR3. The D gene is left open where the match is weak. Size is omitted from some rows. Given values are once, few, many or a class for expanded clones.

cdr3_aa	cdr3_nt	v_call	cdr3_length	clone_size	d_call	j_call
CAWSGPWTGSYEQYF	TGTGCCTGGAGTGGACCCTGGACAGGATCCTACGAGCAGTACTTC	TRBV30	15	NA	TRBD1	TRBJ2-7
CASIPGTREKLFF	TGTGCCAGCATTCCGGGAACGAGGGAAAAACTGTTTTTT	TRBV2	13	NA	NA	TRBJ1-4
CASSLRDRPQETQYF	TGTGCCAGCAGTTTGCGGGACAGACCTCAAGAGACCCAGTACTTC	TRBV27	15	NA	NA	TRBJ2-5
CSVEGRQGSGTEAFF	TGCAGCGTTGAAGGAAGGCAGGGTAGTGGGACTGAAGCTTTCTTT	TRBV29-1	15	once	NA	TRBJ1-1
CASSPKSLMGPYNSPLHF	TGTGCCAGCTCACCGAAATCATTGATGGGCCCCTATAATTCACCCCTCCACTTT	TRBV18	18	NA	NA	TRBJ1-6
CASSVKGSGNTIYF	TGTGCCAGCAGCGTAAAGGGTAGCGGGAACACCATATATTTT	TRBV9	14	NA	NA	TRBJ1-3
CASSPETVLNTEAFF	TGTGCCAGCAGCCCGGAGACGGTGCTGAACACTGAAGCTTTCTTT	TRBV5-6	15	NA	NA	TRBJ1-1
CASSQLTAMGGPLGEQYF	TGTGCCAGCAGCCAACTAACGGCTATGGGGGGGCCTTTGGGCGAGCAGTACTTC	TRBV4-2	18	once	NA	TRBJ2-7
CASSPIVLNTGELFF	TGTGCCAGTAGCCCGATAGTGCTGAACACCGGGGAGCTGTTTTTT	TRBV19	15	NA	NA	TRBJ2-2
CASTIGRNNEQFF	TGTGCCAGCACCATCGGGAGGAACAATGAGCAGTTCTTC	TRBV27	13	NA	TRBD2	TRBJ2-1
CASSDLDTQYF	TGCGCCAGCAGCGACTTAGATACGCAGTATTTT	TRBV5-1	11	NA	NA	TRBJ2-3
CSVQGMSEAFF	TGCAGTGTTCAGGGGATGTCTGAAGCTTTCTTT	TRBV20-1	11	NA	NA	TRBJ1-1
CASSQEGNRGTNEQFF	TGCGCCAGCAGCCAAGAGGGGAACAGGGGAACGAATGAGCAGTTCTTC	TRBV4-3	16	NA	TRBD1	TRBJ2-1
CASSYPFGDGYTF	TGTGCCAGCAGTTACCCATTCGGGGATGGCTACACCTTC	TRBV6-6	13	NA	NA	TRBJ1-2
CASSVGSGGNQPQHF	TGTGCCAGCAGCGTAGGGTCAGGAGGGAATCAGCCCCAGCATTTT	TRBV9	15	NA	NA	TRBJ1-5
CATQGMLAVPNEQYF	TGTGCCACTCAAGGAATGCTAGCGGTCCCAAACGAGCAGTACTTC	TRBV6-1	15	NA	TRBD2	TRBJ2-7
CSVPGMWYGYTF	TGCAGCGTTCCAGGGATGTGGTATGGCTACACCTTC	TRBV29-1	12	NA	NA	TRBJ1-2
CASSLGTSSGNEQFF	TGCGCCAGCAGCTTGGGAACTAGTTCGGGCAATGAGCAGTTCTTC	TRBV5-1	15	once	NA	TRBJ2-1
CASSFFGTGFGYTF	TGTGCCAGCAGTTTCTTCGGGACAGGGTTTGGCTACACCTTC	TRBV28	14	NA	TRBD1	TRBJ1-2
CASSFLGADTQYF	TGTGCCAGCAGTTTCTTAGGGGCAGATACGCAGTATTTT	TRBV28	13	NA	NA	TRBJ2-3
CASSLGRNTEAFF	TGCGCCAGCAGCTTGGGTCGGAACACTGAAGCTTTCTTT	TRBV5-1	13	NA	NA	TRBJ1-1
CASSSLLAGGEFF	TGTGCCAGCAGCTCCCTTTTAGCGGGAGGGGAGTTCTTC	TRBV7-2	13	NA	TRBD2	TRBJ2-1
CASSVRTGMGYEQYF	TGTGCCAGCAGTGTAAGGACAGGGATGGGCTACGAGCAGTACTTC	TRBV27	15	NA	TRBD1	TRBJ2-7
CASSLEEGTGFLITEAFF	TGTGCCAGCAGCTTAGAGGAGGGGACAGGTTTTTTGATCACTGAAGCTTTCTTT	TRBV7-9	18	NA	TRBD1	TRBJ1-1
CASSPTGLNTEAFF	TGTGCCAGCAGCCCAACAGGGTTGAACACTGAAGCTTTCTTT	TRBV7-9	14	NA	NA	TRBJ1-1
CASSRDREPGNTIYF	TGTGCCAGCAGTCGAGACAGGGAGCCTGGAAACACCATATATTTT	TRBV6-5	15	NA	TRBD1	TRBJ1-3
CASNGRGPEETQYF	TGCGCCAGCAACGGCAGGGGGCCGGAAGAGACCCAGTACTTC	TRBV10-2	14	NA	TRBD1	TRBJ2-5
CASSGTRSGNTIYF	TGTGCCAGCTCAGGTACGCGCTCTGGAAACACCATATATTTT	TRBV18	14	NA	NA	TRBJ1-3
CASSYSGSSYEQYF	TGTGCCAGCAGTTATAGCGGGAGCTCCTACGAGCAGTACTTC	TRBV6-5	14	few	TRBD2	TRBJ2-7
CASSEQGVRNSPLHF	TGTGCCAGCAGTGAACAGGGGGTCCGAAATTCACCCCTCCACTTT	TRBV2	15	NA	TRBD1	TRBJ1-6
CASSLGKVPGSTNEKLFF	TGTGCCAGCAGCTTAGGAAAGGTCCCAGGGTCAACTAATGAAAAACTGTTTTTT	TRBV7-9	18	once	NA	TRBJ1-4
CASRSGWNTEAFF	TGTGCCAGCAGGTCAGGATGGAACACTGAAGCTTTCTTT	TRBV6-5	13	NA	NA	TRBJ1-1
CASSVSTSGGNNEQFF	TGTGCCAGCAGTGTCTCAACTAGCGGGGGTAACAATGAGCAGTTCTTC	TRBV6-4	16	few	TRBD2	TRBJ2-1
CASSLGRVSYNEQFF	TGTGCCAGCAGCTTGGGCAGGGTCTCCTACAATGAGCAGTTCTTC	TRBV5-6	15	once	NA	TRBJ2-1